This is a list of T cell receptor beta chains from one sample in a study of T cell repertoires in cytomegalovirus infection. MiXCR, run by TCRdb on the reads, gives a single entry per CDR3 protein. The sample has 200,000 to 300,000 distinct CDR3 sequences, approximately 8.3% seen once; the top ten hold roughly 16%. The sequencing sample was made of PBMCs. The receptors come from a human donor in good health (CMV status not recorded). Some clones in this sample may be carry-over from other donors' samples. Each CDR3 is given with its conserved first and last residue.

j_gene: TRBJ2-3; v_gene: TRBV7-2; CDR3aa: CASSLLRSDTQYF
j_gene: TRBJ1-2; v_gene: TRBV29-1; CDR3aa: CSVEDLAYGYTF
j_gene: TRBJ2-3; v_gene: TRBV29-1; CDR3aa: CSVPDTQYF
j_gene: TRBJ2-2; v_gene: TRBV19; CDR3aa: CASSIRTSGTGELFF
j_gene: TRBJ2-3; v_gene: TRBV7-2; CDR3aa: CASSLGLAGTSDTQYF
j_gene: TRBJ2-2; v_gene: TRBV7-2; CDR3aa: CASSPRPRTSLNTGELFF
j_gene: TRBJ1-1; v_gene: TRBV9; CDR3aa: CASSVAGVSTEAFF
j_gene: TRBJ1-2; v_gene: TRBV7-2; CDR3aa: CASSLVRINYGYTF
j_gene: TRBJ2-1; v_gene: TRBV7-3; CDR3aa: CASSPQTSGGAHEQFF
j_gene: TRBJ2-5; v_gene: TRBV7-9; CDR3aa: CASSFDREAQYF
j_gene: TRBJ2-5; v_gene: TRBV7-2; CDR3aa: CASSSLAGVKETQYF
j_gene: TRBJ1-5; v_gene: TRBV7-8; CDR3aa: CASSLAPGASQPQHF
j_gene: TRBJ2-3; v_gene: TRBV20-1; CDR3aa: CSVSTSGRTDTQYF
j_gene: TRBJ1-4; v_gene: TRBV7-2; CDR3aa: CASSLYSGNEKLFF
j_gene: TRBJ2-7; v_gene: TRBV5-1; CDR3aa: CASKKGLAGAQTYEQYF
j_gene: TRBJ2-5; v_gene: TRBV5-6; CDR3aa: CASSGRTVIQAQYF
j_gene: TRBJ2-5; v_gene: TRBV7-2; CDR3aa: CASSLAGGGSGGQETQYF
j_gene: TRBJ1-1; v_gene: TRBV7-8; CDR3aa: CASSRGRKNMNTEAFF
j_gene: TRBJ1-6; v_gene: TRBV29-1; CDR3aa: CSVRDGTAHNSPLHF
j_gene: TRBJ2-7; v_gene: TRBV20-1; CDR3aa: CSAPKDINEQYF
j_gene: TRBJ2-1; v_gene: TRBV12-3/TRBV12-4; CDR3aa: CASNRAYNEQFF
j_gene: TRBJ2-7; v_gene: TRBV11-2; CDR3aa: CASSRTPGQGQMRFFYEQYF
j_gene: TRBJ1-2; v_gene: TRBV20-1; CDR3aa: CSARRQEPTYGYTF
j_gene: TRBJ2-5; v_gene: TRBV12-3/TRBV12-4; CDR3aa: CASSLLAPHETQYF
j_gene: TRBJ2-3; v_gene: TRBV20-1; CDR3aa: CSAGKGKADTQYF
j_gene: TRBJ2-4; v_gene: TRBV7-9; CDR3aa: CASSSHRAAGGRSRAKNIQYF
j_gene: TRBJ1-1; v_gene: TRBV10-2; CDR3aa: CASSEYTEAFF
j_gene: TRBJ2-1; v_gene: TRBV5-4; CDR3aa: CASSLAMGEWPSEQFF
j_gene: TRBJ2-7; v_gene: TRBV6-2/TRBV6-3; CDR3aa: CASSLGVFSDTVYEQYF
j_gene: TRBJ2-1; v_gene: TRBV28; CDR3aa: CASSNAGTIKNEQFF
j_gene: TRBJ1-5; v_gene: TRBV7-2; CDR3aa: CASSRQENQPQHF
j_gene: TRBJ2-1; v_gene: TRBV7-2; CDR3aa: CASSLAVAGGNEQFF
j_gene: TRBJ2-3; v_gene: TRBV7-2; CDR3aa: CASSLSSGNPDTQYF
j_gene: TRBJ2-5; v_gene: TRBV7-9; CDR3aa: CASSKRGTGLQETQYF
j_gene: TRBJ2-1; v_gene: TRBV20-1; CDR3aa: CSATNEGGAGLRYNEQFF
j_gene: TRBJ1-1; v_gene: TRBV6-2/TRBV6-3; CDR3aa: CASSYTIGQLNTEAFF
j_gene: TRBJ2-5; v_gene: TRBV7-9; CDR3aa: CASSKYLTGGETQYF